This T cell receptor (beta chain) was captured in a study of T cell responses to AZD1222 COVID-19 vaccine. Per germline, CDR1 LGHDT and CDR2 YNNKEL (reference sequence). The length of the CDR3 is 16 residues. V was shortened by 2 bases and J by 7 bases, with 18 bases between the two germline ends. In the case of this clone: Its antigen is undetermined.

General observations from the study: Every sample of the repertoires postdated the peak T cell response. White British donors predominated, females outnumbered males, and clonal diversity was possibly underestimated. Reportedly, nearly half of unique spike TCRs recognized epitopes outside B.1.351/B.1.1.7 mutations. Across the whole spike, CD4 TCRs peaked at regions 160-218 and 743-854.

Assay: immunoSEQ multiplex PCR; the TCRdb copy retains only in-frame clones and omits some. Among 120,000 to 150,000 clones, roughly nine tenths were seen once, and the ten largest hold 3% to 4%. The input for sequencing was peripheral blood, taken 28 days after the second AZD1222 dose. The chain is built from TRBV3-1 (or the pseudogene TRBV3-2) and TRBJ2-1, with D perhaps assigned TRBD1 or TRBD2 (6 bases each). The origin of this receptor is an adult who received the AZD1222 COVID-19 vaccine. In DNA, the CDR3 is TGTGCCAGCAGCCAATCGTACGGGGGCGCGGGGAATGAGCAGTTCTTC. It encodes CASSQSYGGAGNEQFF.